The clone carrying this T cell receptor (beta chain) appeared once. As yet, its antigen is unknown. An expansion of CD8+CD57+ cells by flow cytometry had been shown in patients chosen for sequencing. Everyone among the patients had severe acquired aplastic anemia. Researchers used genomic DNA as the template to profile TCR beta VDJ and CDR3. TCRdb re-called the reads through MiXCR, storing one row per CDR3 protein. The sample holds 120,000 or so distinct CDR3 sequences, roughly 40% seen once. Germline V gene data show CDR1 as DFQATT and CDR2 as SNEGSKA (reference sequence). This CDR3 has 12 residues. The data stem from a study of CD8+CD57+ T cells in acquired aplastic anemia. Turning to the study itself: Sorted CD4+ and CD8+ cells yielded DNA averaging around 3.2 ug. Study-level findings and limits: Overlap between patients and controls comprised just under 30 CD8+ CDR3 sequences.

The chain employs TRBV20-1 and TRBJ2-7; 8 positions match TRBD1. This receptor was taken from a human donor with aplastic anemia. The specimen sequenced was sorted CD4+, CD8+, or CD8+CD57+ T cells (not recorded which) from PBMCs. CDR3 residues: CPRDRTSYEQYV. CDR3 DNA: TGCCCCCGGGACAGGACCTCCTACGAGCAGTACGTC.